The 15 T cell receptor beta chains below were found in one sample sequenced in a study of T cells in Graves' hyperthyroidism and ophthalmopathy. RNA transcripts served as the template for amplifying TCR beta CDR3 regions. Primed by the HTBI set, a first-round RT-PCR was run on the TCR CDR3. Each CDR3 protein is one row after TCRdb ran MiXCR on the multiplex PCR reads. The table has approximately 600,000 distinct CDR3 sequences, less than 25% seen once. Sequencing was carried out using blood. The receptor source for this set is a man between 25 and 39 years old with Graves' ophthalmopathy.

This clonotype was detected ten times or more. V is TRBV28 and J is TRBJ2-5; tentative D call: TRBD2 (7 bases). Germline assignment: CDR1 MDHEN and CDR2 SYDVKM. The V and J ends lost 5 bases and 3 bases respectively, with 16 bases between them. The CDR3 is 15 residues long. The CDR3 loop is CASSPLGGREETQYF. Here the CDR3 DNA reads TGTGCCAGCAGTCCCCTCGGGGGGCGAGAAGAGACCCAGTACTTC.

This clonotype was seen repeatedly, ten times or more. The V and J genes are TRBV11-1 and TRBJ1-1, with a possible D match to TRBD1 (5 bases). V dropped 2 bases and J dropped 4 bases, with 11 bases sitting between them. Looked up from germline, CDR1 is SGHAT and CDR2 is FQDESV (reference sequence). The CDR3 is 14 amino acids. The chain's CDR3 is CASSLQGTFTEAFF. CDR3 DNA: TGTGCCAGCAGCTTACAGGGAACGTTCACTGAAGCTTTCTTT.

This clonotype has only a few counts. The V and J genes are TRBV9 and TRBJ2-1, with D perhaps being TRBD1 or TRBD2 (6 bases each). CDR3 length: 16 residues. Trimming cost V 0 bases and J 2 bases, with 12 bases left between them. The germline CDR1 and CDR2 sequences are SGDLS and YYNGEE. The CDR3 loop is CASSVVGGRTYNEQFF. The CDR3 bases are TGTGCCAGCAGCGTAGTAGGGGGGAGGACCTACAATGAGCAGTTCTTC.

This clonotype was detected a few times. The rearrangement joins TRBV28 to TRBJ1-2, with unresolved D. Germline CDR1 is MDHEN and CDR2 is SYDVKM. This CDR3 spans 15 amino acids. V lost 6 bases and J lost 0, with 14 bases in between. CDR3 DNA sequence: TGTGCCAGCAGATCGTTCTTTAAAGCTAACTATGGCTACACCTTC. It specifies CASRSFFKANYGYTF.

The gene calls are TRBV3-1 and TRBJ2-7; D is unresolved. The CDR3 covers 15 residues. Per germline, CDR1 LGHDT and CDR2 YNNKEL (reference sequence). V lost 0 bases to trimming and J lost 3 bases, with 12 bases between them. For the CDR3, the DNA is TGTGCCAGCAGCCAAGAAGGGAATGCAATCTACGAGCAGTACTTC. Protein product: CASSQEGNAIYEQYF.

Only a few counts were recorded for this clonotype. DNA for the CDR3: TGCAGCGTTGTCAGGATGATGAACACTGAAGCTTTCTTT. Translation gives CSVVRMMNTEAFF. The genes are TRBV29-1 and TRBJ1-1; no firm D call. Germline CDR1 reads SQVTM; CDR2 reads ANQGSEA. V was clipped by 4 bases and J by 0 bases, with 9 bases between them. The CDR3 totals 13 residues.

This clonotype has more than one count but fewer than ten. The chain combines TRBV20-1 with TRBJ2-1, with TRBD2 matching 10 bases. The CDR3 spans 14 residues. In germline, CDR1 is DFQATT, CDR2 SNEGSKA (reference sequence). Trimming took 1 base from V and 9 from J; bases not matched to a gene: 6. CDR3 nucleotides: TGCAGTGCTAGAGTCCTAGCGGGAGCGGGTGAGCAGTTCTTC. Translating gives CSARVLAGAGEQFF.

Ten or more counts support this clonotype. CDR3 region: CASSKRPGNQPQHF. In nucleotides, the CDR3 is TGTGCCAGCAGTAAGAGGCCTGGCAATCAGCCCCAGCATTTT. The chain employs TRBV5-5 and TRBJ1-5; D gene unclear. The CDR3 has 14 amino acids. Germline V gene data show CDR1 as SGHKS and CDR2 as YYEKEE (reference sequence). V lost 5 bases, J lost 2 bases, and 11 bases lay in between.

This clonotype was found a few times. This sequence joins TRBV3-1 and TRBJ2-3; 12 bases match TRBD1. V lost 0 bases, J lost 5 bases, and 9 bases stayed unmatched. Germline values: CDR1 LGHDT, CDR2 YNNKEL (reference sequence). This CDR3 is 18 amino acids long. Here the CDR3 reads CASSQDIGGTGGRDTQYF. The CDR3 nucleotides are TGTGCCAGCAGCCAAGATATTGGGGGGACAGGGGGCAGAGATACGCAGTATTTT.

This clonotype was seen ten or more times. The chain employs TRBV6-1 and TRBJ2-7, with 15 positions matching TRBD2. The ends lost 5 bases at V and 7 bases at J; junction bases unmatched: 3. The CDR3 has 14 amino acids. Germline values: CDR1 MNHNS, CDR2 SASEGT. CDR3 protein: CASSTGTSGGEQYF. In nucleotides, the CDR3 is TGTGCCAGCAGTACGGGGACTAGCGGGGGGGAGCAGTACTTC.

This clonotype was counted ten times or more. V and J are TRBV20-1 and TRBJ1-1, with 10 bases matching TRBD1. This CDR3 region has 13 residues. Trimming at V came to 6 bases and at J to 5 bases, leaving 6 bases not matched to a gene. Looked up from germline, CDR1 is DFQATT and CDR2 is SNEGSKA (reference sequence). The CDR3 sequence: CSAPGTGATEAFF. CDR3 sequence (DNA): TGCAGTGCCCCCGGGACAGGGGCTACTGAAGCTTTCTTT.

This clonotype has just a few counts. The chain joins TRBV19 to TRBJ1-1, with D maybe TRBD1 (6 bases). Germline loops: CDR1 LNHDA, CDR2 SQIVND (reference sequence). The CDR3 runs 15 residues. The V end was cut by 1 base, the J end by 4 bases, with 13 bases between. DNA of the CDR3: TGTGCCAGTAGTATAGCTGGGGGCGCGGGCACTGAAGCTTTCTTT. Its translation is CASSIAGGAGTEAFF.

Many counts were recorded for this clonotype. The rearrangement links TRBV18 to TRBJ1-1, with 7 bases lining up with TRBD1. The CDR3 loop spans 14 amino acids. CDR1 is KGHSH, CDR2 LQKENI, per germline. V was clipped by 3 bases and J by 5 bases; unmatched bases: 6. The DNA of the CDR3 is TGTGCCAGCTCACCGCAGGACAGGAGTACTGAAGCTTTCTTT. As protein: CASSPQDRSTEAFF.

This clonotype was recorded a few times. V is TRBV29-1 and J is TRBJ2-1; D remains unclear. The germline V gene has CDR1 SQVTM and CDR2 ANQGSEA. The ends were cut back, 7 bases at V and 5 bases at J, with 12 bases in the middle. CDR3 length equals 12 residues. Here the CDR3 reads CSAPQMNNEQFF. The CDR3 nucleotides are TGCAGCGCTCCCCAAATGAACAATGAGCAGTTCTTC.

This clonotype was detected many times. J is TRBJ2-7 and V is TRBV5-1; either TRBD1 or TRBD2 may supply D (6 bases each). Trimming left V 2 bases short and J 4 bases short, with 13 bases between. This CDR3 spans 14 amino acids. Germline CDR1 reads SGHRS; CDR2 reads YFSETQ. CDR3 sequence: CASSFGQGRYEQYF. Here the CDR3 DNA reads TGCGCCAGCAGCTTCGGGCAGGGGAGGTACGAGCAGTACTTC.